This paragraph covers one T cell receptor beta chain sequence. What it binds is not known. Generated by immunoSEQ multiplex PCR, the TCRdb table keeps only in-frame clones and is missing some. The sample has 99,000 or so clones, just under 95% seen once. The data were taken from a study of OX40 agonist ivuxolimab in advanced cancers. At the level of the study: Ivuxolimab is an agonistic anti-OX40 (CD134) antibody, and patients were treated with it. Regarding the study as a whole: Among the lowest peripheral clonal expansion occurred in 0.1-3.0 mg/kg partial responders. Compared with CD4+, CD8+ T cells on average had more expanded clones. Low normalized clonal expansion also occurred in some nonresponding patients.

The CDR3 is made up of 15 amino acids. In germline, CDR1 is MGHRA, CDR2 YSYEKL. Trimming took 1 base from V and 0 from J, leaving 9 bases between them. This material consisted of CD4+ or CD8+ T cells sorted from blood, taken in a trial of the OX40 agonist ivuxolimab. The clonotype originates from an adult with an advanced solid tumor such as melanoma, head and neck, liver or kidney cancer. The rearrangement links TRBV4-1 to TRBJ1-2; D possibly corresponds to TRBD1 (5 bases). The CDR3 reads CASSQAGGTNYGYTF. The DNA of the CDR3 is TGCGCCAGCAGCCAAGCGGGGGGAACTAACTATGGCTACACCTTC.